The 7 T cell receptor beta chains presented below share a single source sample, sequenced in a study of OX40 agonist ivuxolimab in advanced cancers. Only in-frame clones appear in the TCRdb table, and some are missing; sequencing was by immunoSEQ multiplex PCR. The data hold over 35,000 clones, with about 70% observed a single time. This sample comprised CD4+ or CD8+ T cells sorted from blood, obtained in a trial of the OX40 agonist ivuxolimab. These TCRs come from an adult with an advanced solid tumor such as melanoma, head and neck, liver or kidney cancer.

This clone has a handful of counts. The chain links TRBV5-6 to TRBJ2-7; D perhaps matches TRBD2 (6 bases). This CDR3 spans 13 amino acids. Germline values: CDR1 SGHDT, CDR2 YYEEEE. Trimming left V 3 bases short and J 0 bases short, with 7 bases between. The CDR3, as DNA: TGTGCCAGCAGCTCGACTAGCTCCTACGAGCAGTACGTC. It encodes CASSSTSSYEQYV.

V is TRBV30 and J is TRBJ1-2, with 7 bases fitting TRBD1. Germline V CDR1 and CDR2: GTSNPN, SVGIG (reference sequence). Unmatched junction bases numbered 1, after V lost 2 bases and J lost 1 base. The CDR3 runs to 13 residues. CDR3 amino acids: CAWSQGGNYGYTF. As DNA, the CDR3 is TGTGCCTGGAGTCAGGGGGGTAACTATGGCTACACCTTC. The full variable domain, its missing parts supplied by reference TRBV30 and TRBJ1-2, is SQTIHQWPATLVQPVGSPLSLECTVEGTSNPNLYWYRQAAGRGLQLLFYSVGIGQISSEVPQNLSASRPQDRQFILSSKKLLLSDSGFYLCAWSQGGNYGYTFGSGTRLTVV.

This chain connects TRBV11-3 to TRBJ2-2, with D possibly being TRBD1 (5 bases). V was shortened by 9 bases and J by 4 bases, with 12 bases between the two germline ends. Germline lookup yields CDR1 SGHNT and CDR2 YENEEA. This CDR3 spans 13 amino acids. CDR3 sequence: CASRTPRTGELFF. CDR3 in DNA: TGTGCCAGTCGGACACCTCGCACCGGGGAGCTGTTTTTT.

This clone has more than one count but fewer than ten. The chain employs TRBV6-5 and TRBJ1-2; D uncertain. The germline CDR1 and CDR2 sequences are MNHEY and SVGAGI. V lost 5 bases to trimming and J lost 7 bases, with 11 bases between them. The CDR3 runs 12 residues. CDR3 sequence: CASSRSSGGYTF. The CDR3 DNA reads TGTGCCAGCAGTCGCTCGTCGGGTGGCTACACCTTC.

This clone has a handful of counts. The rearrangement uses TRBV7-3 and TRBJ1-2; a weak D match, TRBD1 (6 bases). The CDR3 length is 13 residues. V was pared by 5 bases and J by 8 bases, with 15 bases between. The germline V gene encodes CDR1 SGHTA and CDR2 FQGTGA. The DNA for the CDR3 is TGTGCCAGCAGCAACAAACAGGGAAGGGGCTACACCTTC. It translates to CASSNKQGRGYTF.

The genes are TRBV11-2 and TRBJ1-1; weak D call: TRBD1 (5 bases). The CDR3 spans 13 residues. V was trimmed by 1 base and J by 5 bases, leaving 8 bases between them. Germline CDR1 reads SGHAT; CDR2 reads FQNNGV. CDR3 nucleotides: TGTGCCAGCAGCTTAGTGGGGCGAACTGAAGCTTTCTTT. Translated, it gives CASSLVGRTEAFF.

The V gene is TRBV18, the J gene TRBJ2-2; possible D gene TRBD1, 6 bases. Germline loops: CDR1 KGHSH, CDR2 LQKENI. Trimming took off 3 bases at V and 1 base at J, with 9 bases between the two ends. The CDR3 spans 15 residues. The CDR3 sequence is CASSPGALNTGELFF. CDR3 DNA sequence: TGTGCCAGCTCACCGGGGGCGCTGAACACCGGGGAGCTGTTTTTT.